These 27 T cell receptor beta chains were sequenced from one sample in a study of T cell clonotyping in hematopoietic cell transplantation. The repertoire was sequenced with immunoSEQ multiplex PCR; TCRdb's copy has only in-frame clones and lacks some. The sample consists of tens of thousands of clones, 80% to 85% of them appearing once. Time point denoted: recipient sample about 28 days before transplant, after cytoreduction. This material consisted of peripheral blood mononuclear cells, taken before stem cell transplant. These receptor sequences come from a man in his fifties or sixties with myelodysplastic syndrome. Some clones in this sample may be carry-over from other donors' samples.

The chain has TRBV11-3 and TRBJ2-3; the D gene is possibly TRBD2 (6 bases). CDR1 is SGHNT and CDR2 is YENEEA in the germline V gene. The ends were cut back, 6 bases at V and 2 bases at J, with 15 bases in the middle. The CDR3 length is 15 residues. CDR3 amino acids: CASSSGDFSTDTQYF. As DNA, the CDR3 is TGTGCCAGCAGTTCCGGGGACTTTTCCACAGATACGCAGTATTTT.

This clone was detected a few times. V usage is TRBV28 and J usage is TRBJ1-5; D is uncertain. The CDR3 spans 15 residues. V shed 6 bases and J shed 0 bases, with 12 bases lying between them. Germline CDR1 and CDR2: MDHEN and SYDVKM. The CDR3 reads CASRTPQYSNQPQHF. In DNA form, the CDR3 reads TGTGCCAGCAGGACTCCACAGTATAGCAATCAGCCCCAGCATTTT.

This clone was picked up one time. The chain combines TRBV28 with TRBJ1-5; D call uncertain. In germline, CDR1 is MDHEN, CDR2 SYDVKM. The CDR3 sequence is 12 residues long. The ends were cut back, 7 bases at V and 9 bases at J, with 13 bases in the middle. CDR3: CASNPPSGPQHF. The CDR3, as DNA: TGTGCCAGCAACCCCCCTAGTGGGCCCCAGCATTTT.

This sequence joins TRBV7-2 and TRBJ1-1, with D possibly being TRBD1 (5 bases). V was clipped by 5 bases and J by 3 bases, with 13 bases between them. Germline values: CDR1 SGHTA, CDR2 FQGNSA. The CDR3 runs 14 residues. The chain's CDR3 is CASSRGGSHTEAFF. CDR3 DNA sequence: TGTGCCAGCAGCCGGGGGGGGTCTCACACTGAAGCTTTCTTT.

J is TRBJ2-7 and V is TRBV5-1, with D maybe TRBD2 (5 bases). CDR3 length equals 14 residues. Germline V gene data show CDR1 as SGHRS and CDR2 as YFSETQ. Between the trimmed V and J ends, which lost 0 bases and 5 bases, there was a span of 12 bases. This CDR3 is CASSLGGAPNEQYF. The CDR3 nucleotides read TGCGCCAGCAGCTTGGGGGGAGCGCCAAACGAGCAGTACTTC.

The DNA of the CDR3 is TGTGCCAGTAGTATAGATCTATCGGTCGACCAGTACTTC. This gives the protein CASSIDLSVDQYF. The chain joins TRBV19 to TRBJ2-5; D gene uncertain. CDR1 is LNHDA, CDR2 SQIVND, per germline (reference sequence). The V and J ends lost 0 bases and 10 bases respectively, with 12 bases between them. The CDR3 covers 13 residues.

V gene TRBV19 combines with J gene TRBJ2-7; TRBD1 aligns across 8 bases. This CDR3 is built from 14 residues. Germline V gene sequence: CDR1 LNHDA, CDR2 SQIVND (reference sequence). The V segment lost 6 bases and the J segment 2 bases; nucleotides outside the gene matches: 6. The CDR3 spells CASSGTGWTYEQYF. DNA of the CDR3: TGTGCCAGTAGCGGGACAGGTTGGACCTACGAGCAGTACTTC. Filled out from reference TRBV19 and TRBJ2-7, the complete variable domain reads DGGITQSPKYLFRKEGQNVTLSCEQNLNHDAMYWYRQDPGQGLRLIYYSQIVNDFQKGDIAEGYSVSREKKESFPLTVTSAQKNPTAFYLCASSGTGWTYEQYFGPGTRLTVT.

The gene calls are TRBV25-1 and TRBJ1-1; perhaps TRBD1 as D (5 bases). Germline V gives CDR1 MGHDK, CDR2 SYGVNS. CDR3 length: 15 amino acids. The V end was cut by 2 bases, the J end by 0 bases, with 10 bases between. CDR3 region: CASSENNRLNTEAFF. The DNA of the CDR3 is TGTGCCAGCAGTGAAAATAACAGGCTGAACACTGAAGCTTTCTTT.

This chain connects TRBV6-4 to TRBJ1-3; tentatively, D is TRBD1 (5 bases). V was trimmed by 5 bases and J by 3 bases, leaving 11 bases between them. Germline CDR1 reads MRHNA; CDR2 reads SNTAGT. This CDR3 is 14 amino acids long. The chain's CDR3 is CASSSGIRGNTIYF. The CDR3 nucleotides are TGTGCCAGCAGTTCAGGGATTCGTGGAAACACCATATATTTT.

CDR3 region: CASSSFRTSGVSTDTQYF. CDR3 nucleotides: TGTGCCAGCAGCTCTTTCCGGACTAGCGGGGTCAGCACAGATACGCAGTATTTT. This chain connects TRBV7-2 to TRBJ2-3; 12 nucleotides agree with TRBD2. Unmatched junction bases numbered 8, after V lost 4 bases and J lost 0 bases. The CDR3 spans 18 residues. In germline, CDR1 is SGHTA, CDR2 FQGNSA.

This clone has a handful of counts. The chain has TRBV9 and TRBJ1-6, with D maybe TRBD1 (6 bases). The CDR3 spans 16 residues. The germline V and J ends were trimmed by 0 bases and 7 bases, with 14 bases remaining between them. Germline V gene data show CDR1 as SGDLS and CDR2 as YYNGEE. The CDR3: CASSVATGQGNSPLHF. DNA of the CDR3: TGTGCCAGCAGCGTAGCTACGGGGCAGGGGAATTCACCCCTCCACTTT.

This clone has a handful of counts. V is TRBV9 and J is TRBJ1-3; a weak D match, TRBD1 (5 bases). The CDR3 runs to 15 residues. The V gene lost 4 bases and the J gene lost 8 bases, with 19 bases spanning the gap. The V gene's germline CDR1 is SGDLS and CDR2 YYNGEE. The CDR3 here is CASSPDYPGTDTIYF. As DNA, the CDR3 is TGTGCCAGCAGCCCCGACTACCCGGGGACGGACACCATATATTTT.

The chain couples TRBV11-2 to TRBJ2-4; 8 bases align to TRBD1. J lost 0 bases, V lost 8 bases, and 3 bases had no gene match. CDR3 length equals 14 residues. The germline gives CDR1 SGHAT, CDR2 FQNNGV. CDR3 coding DNA: TGTGCCAGCGGGACAGGCCTAGCCAAAAACATTCAGTACTTC. Encoded protein: CASGTGLAKNIQYF.

The V call is TRBV7-9, the J call TRBJ2-3; 8 bases map to TRBD1. Per the germline V gene, CDR1 is SEHNR and CDR2 is FQNEAQ (reference sequence). Trimming at V came to 1 base and at J to 0 bases, leaving 6 bases not matched to a gene. The CDR3 consists of 17 residues. CDR3 sequence (DNA): TGTGCCAGCAGCTTAGTTCCAGGGGGCGTTAGCACAGATACGCAGTATTTT. Amino acid sequence: CASSLVPGGVSTDTQYF.

The V gene is TRBV7-2, the J gene TRBJ2-5, with D possibly TRBD1 on 8 matching bases. The CDR3 contains 15 residues. The germline V gene has CDR1 SGHTA and CDR2 FQGNSA. V lost 6 bases and J lost 4, with 18 bases in between. The CDR3: CASSLSTGGGETQYF. Here the CDR3 DNA reads TGTGCCAGCAGTCTTAGTACAGGGGGGGGAGAGACCCAGTACTTC.

The rearrangement joins TRBV7-3 to TRBJ2-6; TRBD1 agrees at 7 bases. Germline CDR1 SGHTA, CDR2 FQGTGA. The CDR3 is 14 residues long. The J segment lost 12 bases and the V segment lost 5 bases, leaving 10 bases of the junction unmatched. CDR3 protein: CASSPTGTSSVLTF. As DNA, the CDR3 is TGTGCCAGCAGCCCGACAGGGACCTCCTCCGTCCTGACTTTC.

CDR3 in amino acids: CASSSTWTGRGYTF. The CDR3 DNA reads TGTGCCAGCAGTTCAACCTGGACAGGGCGGGGCTACACCTTC. The rearrangement joins TRBV28 to TRBJ1-2; 8 bases align to TRBD1. The CDR3 is 14 residues long. V gave up 4 bases and J gave up 8 bases; unmatched junction bases: 9. Germline V lookup: CDR1 MDHEN, CDR2 SYDVKM.

This clone showed up just a few times. The rearrangement links TRBV6-1 to TRBJ1-2; 10 positions agree with TRBD1. The junction had 4 bases not matched to a gene; V was cut back by 10 bases and J by 5 bases. CDR1 and CDR2 (germline): MNHNS, SASEGT. The CDR3 spans 12 residues. The CDR3 loop reads CATRTGGYGYTF. CDR3 DNA sequence: TGTGCCACTCGGACAGGGGGGTATGGCTACACCTTC.

The chain employs TRBV5-6 and TRBJ2-5; D is unclear. V lost 1 base and J lost 0, with 10 bases in between. Germline values: CDR1 SGHDT, CDR2 YYEEEE. The CDR3 length is 15 residues. This CDR3 reads CASSLLRSYQETQYF. CDR3 coding DNA: TGTGCCAGCAGCTTGCTACGGAGCTACCAAGAGACCCAGTACTTC.

V and J are TRBV12-5 and TRBJ1-5, with 8 bases that match TRBD1. Germline values: CDR1 LGHNT, CDR2 FRNRAP. The CDR3 runs to 15 residues. After removal of 3 bases from V and 2 bases from J, the junction contained 3 bases not matched to a gene. CDR3 sequence: CASGLDRGGNQPQHF. CDR3 nucleotide sequence: TGTGCTAGTGGTTTAGACAGGGGCGGCAATCAGCCCCAGCATTTT.

In this sample, this clone turned up a few times. This chain uses TRBV6-5 with TRBJ1-5; D not certain. CDR1 and CDR2 (germline): MNHEY, SVGAGI. The CDR3 loop spans 13 amino acids. With 0 bases removed from V and 5 bases from J, the gap between germline ends came to 5 bases. The DNA of the CDR3 is TGTGCCAGCAGTTACTCGTTGGATCAGCCCCAGCATTTT. Protein: CASSYSLDQPQHF.

This chain connects TRBV7-2 to TRBJ1-1; TRBD1 aligns across 7 bases. CDR1 and CDR2 from the germline V gene are SGHTA and FQGNSA. Trimming took 5 bases from V and 4 from J; bases not matched to a gene: 7. This CDR3 is built from 14 residues. In DNA form, the CDR3 reads TGTGCCAGCAGCCCAGACAGGGCGGCCACTGAAGCTTTCTTT. Translation: CASSPDRAATEAFF. Based on the CDR3 plus reference TRBV7-2 and TRBJ1-1, the full variable domain is GAGVSQSPSNKVTEKGKDVELRCDPISGHTALYWYRQSLGQGLEFLIYFQGNSAPDKSGLPSDRFSAERTGGSVSTLTIQRTQQEDSAVYLCASSPDRAATEAFFGQGTRLTVV.

The rearrangement uses TRBV11-3 and TRBJ2-1, with TRBD2 matching 9 bases. The V gene's germline CDR1 is SGHNT and CDR2 YENEEA. V lost 5 bases to trimming and J lost 7 bases; unmatched junction nucleotides: 9. The CDR3 runs 15 residues. The CDR3 nucleotides read TGTGCCAGCAGCCCCTTTGGGACTAGCCGAAATGAGCAGTTCTTC. Amino acids: CASSPFGTSRNEQFF. Based on the CDR3 plus reference TRBV11-3 and TRBJ2-1, the full variable domain is EAGVVQSPRYKIIEKKQPVAFWCNPISGHNTLYWYLQNLGQGPELLIRYENEEAVDDSQLPKDRFSAERLKGVDSTLKIQPAELGDSAVYLCASSPFGTSRNEQFFGPGTRLTVL.

The chain carries TRBV2 and TRBJ2-3, with 9 bases lining up with TRBD1. The CDR3 extends over 14 amino acids. Germline loops: CDR1 SNHLY, CDR2 FYNNEI. J lost 7 bases, V lost 4 bases, and 6 bases had no gene match. In DNA, the CDR3 is TGTGCCAGCAGTGTTGTTGGACAGGGGAATACGCAGTATTTT. Residues: CASSVVGQGNTQYF.

CDR3: CASSYQGTGANVLTF. CDR3 nucleotide sequence: TGTGCCAGCAGTTACCAGGGGACTGGGGCCAACGTCCTGACTTTC. V usage is TRBV6-6 and J usage is TRBJ2-6, with D tentatively TRBD1 (6 bases). The CDR3 has 15 amino acids. Looked up from germline, CDR1 is MNHNY and CDR2 is SVGAGI (reference sequence). Trimming took off 2 bases at V and 2 bases at J, with 7 bases between the two ends.

V and J are TRBV5-8 and TRBJ2-7; D is possibly TRBD2 (6 bases). Looked up from germline, CDR1 is SGHTS and CDR2 is YDEGEE. Trimming took off 0 bases at V and 6 bases at J, with 13 bases between the two ends. This CDR3 has 14 amino acids. The CDR3 DNA reads as TGTGCCAGCAGCTTGGCCTTCGGGGGAGGCGAGCAGTACTTC. Residues: CASSLAFGGGEQYF. The whole variable domain, remainder taken from reference TRBV5-8 and TRBJ2-7, is EAGVTQSPTHLIKTRGQQATLRCSPISGHTSVYWYQQALGLGLQFLLWYDEGEERNRGNFPPRFSGRQFPNYSSELNVNALELEDSALYLCASSLAFGGGEQYFGPGTRLTVT.

The V call is TRBV5-4, the J call TRBJ2-3; 7 nucleotides line up with TRBD1. Germline lookup yields CDR1 SGHNT and CDR2 YYREEE (reference sequence). The J segment lost 0 bases and the V segment lost 4 bases, leaving 14 bases of the junction unmatched. This CDR3 is built from 18 residues. The CDR3 loop reads CASSLYRNRGSSTDTQYF. In DNA form, the CDR3 reads TGTGCCAGCAGCCTATATAGGAACAGGGGATCAAGCACAGATACGCAGTATTTT. Together with reference TRBV5-4 and TRBJ2-3, the CDR3 gives the full variable domain: ETGVTQSPTHLIKTRGQQVTLRCSSQSGHNTVSWYQQALGQGPQFIFQYYREEENGRGNFPPRFSGLQFPNYSSELNVNALELDDSALYLCASSLYRNRGSSTDTQYFGPGTRLTVL.